A selection of T cell receptor beta chains follows, all from one sample in a study of T cell responses to AZD1222 COVID-19 vaccine. Some clones are missing from TCRdb's copy, which holds only in-frame ones; the method was immunoSEQ multiplex PCR. The data contain approximately 110,000 clones, 89% of them seen just once; the ten biggest clones take up 3.5% to 5%. The sequencing here drew on peripheral blood, taken on day 0 of AZD1222 vaccination. These receptors came from an adult in good health. CDR3s include the opening cysteine and the closing phenylalanine or tryptophan. A D gene is named only where the DNA matches it firmly. Not all rows give a size; the values are once, few, many and, for expanded clones, a class.

.	TRBV9	once	TRBJ2-7	TGTGCCAGCAGCGTCACCCTCGGGTCCTACGAGCAGTACTTC	CASSVTLGSYEQYF
.	TRBV12-3/TRBV12-4	.	TRBJ2-7	TGTGCCAGCAGTTTGTCTCCCCCCTCCGAGCAGTACTTC	CASSLSPPSEQYF
.	TRBV28	.	TRBJ1-1	TGTGCCAGCAGGGGGGGAGGGATAAGAGGGTTTACGGGTGAAGCTTTCTTT	CASRGGGIRGFTGEAFF
TRBD1	TRBV7-3	.	TRBJ2-6	TGTGCCAGCAGCCGGACAGGGTTGTCCAACGTCCTGACTTTC	CASSRTGLSNVLTF
.	TRBV3-1/TRBV3-2	.	TRBJ2-3	TGTGCCAGCACCGACCTAGCCGACACAGATACGCAGTATTTT	CASTDLADTDTQYF
.	TRBV28	.	TRBJ2-7	TGTGCCAGCAGTTCCCCAGCGGTCCAATCCTCCTACGAGCAGTACTTC	CASSSPAVQSSYEQYF
.	TRBV30	once	TRBJ2-1	TGTGCCTGGGGGGGGCAGGTCGATGAGCAGTTCTTC	CAWGGQVDEQFF
.	TRBV18	.	TRBJ1-1	TGTGCCAGCTCACCCACCGGGACGGAGAACACTGAAGCTTTCTTT	CASSPTGTENTEAFF
.	TRBV5-5	once	TRBJ1-4	TGTGCCAGCAGCGTACGACCAGATCCCAGTGAAAAACTGTTTTTT	CASSVRPDPSEKLFF
TRBD1	TRBV3-1/TRBV3-2	once	TRBJ1-5	TGTGCCAGCAGCCCGAACCGCGACAGGGGTCGTCAGCCCCAGCATTTT	CASSPNRDRGRQPQHF
.	TRBV19	once	TRBJ2-6	TGTGCCAGTAGTCTGGAAGCCCCGGGACTTTCTTTCTCTGGGGCCAACGTCCTGACTTTC	CASSLEAPGLSFSGANVLTF
TRBD1	TRBV4-1	many	TRBJ2-1	TGCGCCAGCAGCCAGGACAGGGGGACCTACAATGAGCAGTTCTTC	CASSQDRGTYNEQFF
TRBD2	TRBV7-9	.	TRBJ2-5	TGTGCCAGCAGCTTCCCTAGCGGTTCCGGGGAGACCCAGTACTTC	CASSFPSGSGETQYF
.	TRBV18	.	TRBJ2-3	TGTGCCAGCTCACCGTGGCAGGGAACAGATACGCAGTATTTT	CASSPWQGTDTQYF
TRBD1	TRBV28	.	TRBJ1-2	TGTGCCAGCAGTTTACGTACAGGGGTCCCCTATGGCTACACCTTC	CASSLRTGVPYGYTF
.	TRBV3-1/TRBV3-2	.	TRBJ2-7	TGTGCCAGCAGCCAAAGTTTGTCTGGGGTGCGGTACTTC	CASSQSLSGVRYF
.	TRBV7-6	.	TRBJ1-2	TGTGCCAGCAGCTTGGTGGGTTACATGGCAGGCTATGGCTACACCTTC	CASSLVGYMAGYGYTF
.	TRBV11-2	.	TRBJ2-7	TGTGCCAGCAGCTTAGACAGGCCTCCCTCCGAGCAGTACTTC	CASSLDRPPSEQYF
TRBD2	TRBV15	.	TRBJ2-1	TGTGCCACCAGCAGCCGTGCGGGGGGAAATGAGCAGTTCTTC	CATSSRAGGNEQFF
.	TRBV30	few	TRBJ1-3	TGTGCCTGGAGTGTTGTAGGGGGGCAGTCTGGAAACACCATATATTTT	CAWSVVGGQSGNTIYF
.	TRBV9	.	TRBJ1-3	TGTGCCAGCAGCCCCGTGACAAAGGATGGAAACACCATATATTTT	CASSPVTKDGNTIYF
.	TRBV9	.	TRBJ2-2	TGTGCCAGCAGCGTGAGTCCCCGGACAGCGAACACCGGGGAGCTGTTTTTT	CASSVSPRTANTGELFF
TRBD2	TRBV7-8	.	TRBJ2-2	TGTGCCAGCGCCGGCCCCTCGCGGGAGGTTCCCCGGGTCGGGGAGCTGTTTTTT	CASAGPSREVPRVGELFF
.	TRBV14	.	TRBJ2-6	TGTGCCAGCAGCTCCCGGCAGGTGCCTCAGGCCAACGTCCTGACTTTC	CASSSRQVPQANVLTF
TRBD1	TRBV18	.	TRBJ1-2	TGTGCCAGCTCACCATCGGAGGGACAGGGGGCTGGCTACACCTTC	CASSPSEGQGAGYTF
.	TRBV7-6	.	TRBJ1-4	TGTGCCAGCAGCCCTACGAGGGGCGGAGAAAAACTGTTTTTT	CASSPTRGGEKLFF
TRBD1	TRBV5-1	.	TRBJ1-4	TGCGCCAGCAGCCAACAGGGGGCGACTGAAAAACTGTTTTTT	CASSQQGATEKLFF
.	TRBV28	.	TRBJ1-2	TGTGCCAGCAGTCCGGACAGAAACTATGGCTACACCTTC	CASSPDRNYGYTF
.	TRBV7-9	.	TRBJ1-1	TGTGCCAGCAGCTTTTGGGACTCAATGAACACTGAAGCTTTCTTT	CASSFWDSMNTEAFF
.	TRBV7-2	.	TRBJ1-6	TGTGCCAGCAGCTTAGAAGGCAGTCCGGCTTCACCCCTCCACTTT	CASSLEGSPASPLHF
.	TRBV7-3	few	TRBJ1-2	TGTGCCAGCAGCTTAATGGTAGGGCTCGACTCGGGCTACACCTTC	CASSLMVGLDSGYTF
.	TRBV4-1	once	TRBJ2-7	TGCGCCAGCAGCCAAGGTCGGGGGCAAACCTACGAGCAGTACTTC	CASSQGRGQTYEQYF
TRBD2	TRBV19	.	TRBJ2-2	TGTGCCAGTAGTATAGAGGGAGGGGCCGGGGAGCTGTTTTTT	CASSIEGGAGELFF
TRBD1	TRBV19	.	TRBJ1-2	TGTGCCAGTAGGAGCTCCAAGGGGGCCCCCAACTATGGCTACACCTTC	CASRSSKGAPNYGYTF
.	TRBV19	.	TRBJ2-2	TGTGCCAGTAGTATAGACAGGGCATCCGGGGAGCTGTTTTTT	CASSIDRASGELFF
TRBD2	TRBV7-3	few	TRBJ2-1	TGTGCCAGCAGCTTAAATGGGGATAGCGGGACCTCTGAGCAGTTCTTC	CASSLNGDSGTSEQFF
.	TRBV11-3	few	TRBJ2-3	TGTGCCAGCAGCCTCACAACTAGCACAGATACGCAGTATTTT	CASSLTTSTDTQYF
.	TRBV9	once	TRBJ1-5	TGTGCCAGCAGCGTAGGAGGGCACGGCAATCAGCCCCAGCATTTT	CASSVGGHGNQPQHF
TRBD1	TRBV24-1	.	TRBJ2-3	TGTGCCACCAGTGATTTGGGGACAGGAAATGCGCAGTATTTT	CATSDLGTGNAQYF
TRBD2	TRBV3-1/TRBV3-2	.	TRBJ2-5	TGTGCCAGCAGCCCCCGAACTAGCGGGAGGTTCTTGGCCCAGTACTTC	CASSPRTSGRFLAQYF
.	TRBV11-2	once	TRBJ1-1	TGTGCCAGCAGCTTAGAAAAAATCGGGACTTTACTGGGGAGCACTGAAGCTTTCTTT	CASSLEKIGTLLGSTEAFF
TRBD2	TRBV7-2	.	TRBJ2-5	TGTGCCAGCAGCTTCCTGGGGGGGAAAGAGACCCAGTACTTC	CASSFLGGKETQYF
.	TRBV12-5	.	TRBJ2-2	TGTGCTAGTGGTTTAAACACCGGGGAGCTGTTTTTT	CASGLNTGELFF
TRBD2	TRBV28	.	TRBJ2-3	TGTGCCAGCAGTTTACGGCTAGCGGGGGATACGCAGTATTTT	CASSLRLAGDTQYF
.	TRBV4-2	.	TRBJ2-3	TGTGCCAGCAGCCAAGTCTTGAGGGTACCTCCGGATACGCAGTATTTT	CASSQVLRVPPDTQYF